The T cell receptor beta chain described here comes from a study of blood T cells in healthy people across ages. Overall study findings and caveats: Strongly correlated with naive T cell percentage was TCR beta diversity. Shifts in expanded clonotypes may have been confounded by donor CMV status, which was unknown. The study could not conclusively compare naive and antigen-experienced cells, given its unsorted PBMCs.

The trim removed 5 bases at V and 0 bases at J, leaving 3 bases unmatched. This CDR3 is 16 amino acids long. From germline, CDR1 is PRHDT and CDR2 FYEKMQ (reference sequence). In its sample, this clonotype was seen a few times. Its target is unknown. Primed by a sample-barcoded 5' primer and a J-beta primer mix, a second PCR proceeded for about 6 to 11 cycles. TCRdb ran MiXCR on the 5' RACE reads and lists one entry per CDR3 protein. The sample records nearly 800,000 distinct CDR3 sequences, around 25% being singletons. The same sample was also used in a study of T cells of mothers and their children.

The receptor comes from a boy between 10 and 17 years old in good health. The genes are TRBV13 and TRBJ2-2, with 10 positions matching TRBD1. Sequenced sample: blood. This chain's CDR3 is CASSETGGANTGELFF. DNA of the CDR3: TGTGCCAGCAGCGAGACAGGGGGCGCGAACACCGGGGAGCTGTTTTTT.